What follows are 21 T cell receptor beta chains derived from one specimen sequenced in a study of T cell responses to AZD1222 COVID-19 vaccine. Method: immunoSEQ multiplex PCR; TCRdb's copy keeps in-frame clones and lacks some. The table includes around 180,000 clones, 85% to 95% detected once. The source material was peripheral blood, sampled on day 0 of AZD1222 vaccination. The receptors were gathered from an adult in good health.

CDR3 sequence (DNA): TGTGCCAGCAGCTTGGGGGACATTAACTATGGCTACACCTTC. Translation: CASSLGDINYGYTF. The genes are TRBV5-5 and TRBJ1-2; D is perhaps TRBD1 (6 bases). The CDR3 runs 14 residues. CDR1 and CDR2 (germline): SGHKS, YYEKEE (reference sequence). The V and J ends lost 0 bases and 1 base respectively, with 7 bases between them.

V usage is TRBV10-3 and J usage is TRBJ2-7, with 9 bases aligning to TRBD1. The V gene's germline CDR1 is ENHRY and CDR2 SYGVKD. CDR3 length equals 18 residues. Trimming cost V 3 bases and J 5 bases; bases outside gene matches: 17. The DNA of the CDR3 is TGTGCCATCAGTGACAAAATCAGGACAGGGGTCCCCTCGAACGAGCAGTACTTC. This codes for CAISDKIRTGVPSNEQYF.

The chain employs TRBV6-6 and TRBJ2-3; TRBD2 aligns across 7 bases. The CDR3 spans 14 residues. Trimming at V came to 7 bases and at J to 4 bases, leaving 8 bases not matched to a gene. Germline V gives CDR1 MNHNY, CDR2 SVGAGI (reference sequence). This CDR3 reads CASKPGLGPDTQYF. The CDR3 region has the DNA TGTGCCAGCAAGCCCGGACTAGGCCCAGATACGCAGTATTTT.

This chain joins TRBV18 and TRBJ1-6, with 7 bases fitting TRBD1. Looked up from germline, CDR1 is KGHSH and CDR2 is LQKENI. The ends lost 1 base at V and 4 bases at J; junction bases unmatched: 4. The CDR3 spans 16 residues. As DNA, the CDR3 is TGTGCCAGCTCACCACGCAGGGGGTTGTATAATTCACCCCTCCACTTT. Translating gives CASSPRRGLYNSPLHF.

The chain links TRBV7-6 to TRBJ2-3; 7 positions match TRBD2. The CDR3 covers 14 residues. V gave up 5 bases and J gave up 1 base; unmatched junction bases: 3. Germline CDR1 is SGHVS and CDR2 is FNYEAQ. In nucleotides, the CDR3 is TGTGCCAGCAGCCGGGACTACCGCACAGATACGCAGTATTTT. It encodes CASSRDYRTDTQYF.

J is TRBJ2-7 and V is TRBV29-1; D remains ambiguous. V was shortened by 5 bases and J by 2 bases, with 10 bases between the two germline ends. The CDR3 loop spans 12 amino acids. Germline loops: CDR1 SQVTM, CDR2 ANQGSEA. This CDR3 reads CSVSHGPYEQYF. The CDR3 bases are TGCAGCGTTAGTCACGGACCCTACGAGCAGTACTTC.

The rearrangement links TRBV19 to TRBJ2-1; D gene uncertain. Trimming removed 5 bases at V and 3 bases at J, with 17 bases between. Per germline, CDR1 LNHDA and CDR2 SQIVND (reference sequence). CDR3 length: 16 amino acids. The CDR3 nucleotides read TGTGCCAGTAGTCCCCAGGTCCTCTCTTTCTACAATGAGCAGTTCTTC. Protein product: CASSPQVLSFYNEQFF.

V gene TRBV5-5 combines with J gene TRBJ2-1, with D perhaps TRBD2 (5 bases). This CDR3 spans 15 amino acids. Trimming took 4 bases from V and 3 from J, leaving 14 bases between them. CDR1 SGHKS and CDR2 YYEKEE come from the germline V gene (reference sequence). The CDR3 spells CASSPRGRNYNEQFF. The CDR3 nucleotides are TGTGCCAGCAGCCCCCGCGGGCGGAACTACAATGAGCAGTTCTTC.

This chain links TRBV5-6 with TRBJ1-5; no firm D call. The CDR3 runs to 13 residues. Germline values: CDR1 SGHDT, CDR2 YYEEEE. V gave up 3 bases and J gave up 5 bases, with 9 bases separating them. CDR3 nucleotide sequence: TGTGCCAGCAGCTCCCGACCCGATCAGCCCCAGCATTTT. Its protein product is CASSSRPDQPQHF.

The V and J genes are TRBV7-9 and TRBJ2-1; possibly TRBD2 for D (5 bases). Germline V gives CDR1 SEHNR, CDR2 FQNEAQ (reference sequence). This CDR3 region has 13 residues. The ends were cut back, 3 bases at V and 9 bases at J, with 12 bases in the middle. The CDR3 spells CASSFKPGSEQFF. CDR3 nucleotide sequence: TGTGCCAGCAGCTTCAAACCTGGGAGTGAGCAGTTCTTC.

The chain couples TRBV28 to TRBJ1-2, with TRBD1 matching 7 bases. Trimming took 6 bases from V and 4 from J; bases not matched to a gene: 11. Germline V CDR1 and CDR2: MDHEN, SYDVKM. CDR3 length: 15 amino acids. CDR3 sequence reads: CASRQTGEGFYGYTF. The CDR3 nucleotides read TGTGCCAGCAGGCAAACAGGGGAAGGGTTCTATGGCTACACCTTC.

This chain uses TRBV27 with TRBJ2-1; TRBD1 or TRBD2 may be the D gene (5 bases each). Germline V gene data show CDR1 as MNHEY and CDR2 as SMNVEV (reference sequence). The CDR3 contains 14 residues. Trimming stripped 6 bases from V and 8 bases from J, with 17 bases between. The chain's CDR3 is CASRPLGPMDEQFF. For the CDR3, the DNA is TGTGCCAGCAGACCCCTGGGACCGATGGATGAGCAGTTCTTC.

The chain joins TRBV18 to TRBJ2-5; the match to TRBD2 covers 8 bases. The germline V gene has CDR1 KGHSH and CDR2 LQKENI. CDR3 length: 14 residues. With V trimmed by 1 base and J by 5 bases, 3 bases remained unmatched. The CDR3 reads CASSPLSGSETQYF. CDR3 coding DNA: TGTGCCAGCTCACCACTAAGCGGGAGTGAGACCCAGTACTTC.

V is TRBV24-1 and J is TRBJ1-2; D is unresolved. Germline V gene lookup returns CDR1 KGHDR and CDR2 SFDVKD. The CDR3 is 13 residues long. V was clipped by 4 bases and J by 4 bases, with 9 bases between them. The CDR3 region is CATSDPRTYGYTF. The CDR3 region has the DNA TGTGCCACCAGTGACCCTAGAACCTATGGCTACACCTTC.

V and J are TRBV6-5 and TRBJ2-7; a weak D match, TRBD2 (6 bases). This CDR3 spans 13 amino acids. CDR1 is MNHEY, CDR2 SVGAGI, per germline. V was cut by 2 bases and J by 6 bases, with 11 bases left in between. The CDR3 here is CASSYQEGSEQYF. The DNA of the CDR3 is TGTGCCAGCAGTTACCAGGAGGGGTCCGAGCAGTACTTC.

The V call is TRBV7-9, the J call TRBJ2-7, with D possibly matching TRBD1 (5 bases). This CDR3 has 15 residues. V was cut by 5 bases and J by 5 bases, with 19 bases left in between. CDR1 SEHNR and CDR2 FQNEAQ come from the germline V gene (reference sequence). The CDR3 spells CASSPPQTQGHEQYF. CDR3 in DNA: TGTGCCAGCAGCCCCCCCCAAACCCAGGGTCACGAGCAGTACTTC.

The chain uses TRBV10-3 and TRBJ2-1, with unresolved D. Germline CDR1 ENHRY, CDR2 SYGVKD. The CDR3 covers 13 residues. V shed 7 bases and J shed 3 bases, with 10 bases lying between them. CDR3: CAINPDVYNEQFF. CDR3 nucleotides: TGTGCCATCAACCCAGACGTCTACAATGAGCAGTTCTTC.

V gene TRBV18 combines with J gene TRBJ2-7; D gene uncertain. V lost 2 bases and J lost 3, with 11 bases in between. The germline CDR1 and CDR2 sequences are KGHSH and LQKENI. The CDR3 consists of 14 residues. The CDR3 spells CASSPTAGIYEQYF. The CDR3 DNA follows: TGTGCCAGCTCACCAACGGCAGGAATCTACGAGCAGTACTTC. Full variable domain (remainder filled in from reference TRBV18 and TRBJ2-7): NAGVMQNPRHLVRRRGQEARLRCSPMKGHSHVYWYRQLPEEGLKFMVYLQKENIIDESGMPKERFSAEFPKEGPSILRIQQVVRGDSAAYFCASSPTAGIYEQYFGPGTRLTVT.

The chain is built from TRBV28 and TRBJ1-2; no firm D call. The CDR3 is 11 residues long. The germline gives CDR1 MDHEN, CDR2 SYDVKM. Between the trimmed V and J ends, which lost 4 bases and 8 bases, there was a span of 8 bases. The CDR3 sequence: CASSSSGGYTF. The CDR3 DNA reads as TGTGCCAGCAGTTCCAGTGGCGGCTACACCTTC.

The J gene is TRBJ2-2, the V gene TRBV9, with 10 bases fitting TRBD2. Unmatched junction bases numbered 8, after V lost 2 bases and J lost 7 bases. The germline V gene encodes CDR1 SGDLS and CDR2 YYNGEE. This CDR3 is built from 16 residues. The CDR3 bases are TGTGCCAGCAGCGTTTATAGCGGGAGGTCATACGGGGAGCTGTTTTTT. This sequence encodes CASSVYSGRSYGELFF.

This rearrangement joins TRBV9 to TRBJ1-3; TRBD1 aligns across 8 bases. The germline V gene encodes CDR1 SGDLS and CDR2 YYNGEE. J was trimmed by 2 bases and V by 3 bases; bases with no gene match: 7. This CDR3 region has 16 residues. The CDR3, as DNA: TGTGCCAGCAGCGGATCCGGGACAGGCACTGGAAACACCATATATTTT. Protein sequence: CASSGSGTGTGNTIYF.